Listed here are 31 T cell receptor beta chains from one sample, sequenced in a study of Graves' ophthalmopathy and Graves' hyperthyroidism. The sequenced template was RNA, covering the TCR beta CDR3 region. Scientists carried out first-round RT-PCR using HTBI primers and then a second-round multiplex PCR. TCRdb processed the multiplex PCR reads anew with MiXCR; each CDR3 protein has one entry. This sample yields 300,000 to 400,000 distinct CDR3 sequences, of which about 15% are seen a single time; roughly 2.4% belongs to the top ten. Sequencing was performed on peripheral blood. These receptors were collected from an adult woman with stable Graves' hyperthyroidism.

The chain carries TRBV28 and TRBJ1-2; weak D call: TRBD1 (5 bases). CDR1 is MDHEN, CDR2 SYDVKM, per germline. This CDR3 is built from 11 residues. With 8 bases removed from V and 8 bases from J, the gap between germline ends came to 12 bases. The CDR3 sequence is CASGGEYGYTF. The CDR3 bases are TGTGCCAGCGGGGGAGAGTACGGCTACACCTTC.

The table lists this clonotype with many counts. The chain couples TRBV7-3 to TRBJ2-2, with 9 bases lining up with TRBD2. The V and J ends lost 6 bases and 7 bases, in that order; junction bases with no gene match: 15. The CDR3 is made up of 17 amino acids. Per germline, CDR1 SGHTA and CDR2 FQGTGA. The CDR3 spells CASSTSPSAGGGGELFF. DNA for the CDR3: TGTGCCAGCAGTACATCTCCATCAGCGGGAGGAGGCGGGGAGCTGTTTTTT.

This clonotype showed up many times. The CDR3 region is CASSYSNPGLAGIKADTQYF. CDR3 DNA: TGTGCCAGCAGTTACTCGAACCCGGGACTAGCGGGAATTAAGGCAGATACGCAGTATTTT. This chain links TRBV6-2 or TRBV6-3 with TRBJ2-3, with TRBD2 identical over 13 bases. The CDR3 has 20 residues. From germline, CDR1 is MNHEY and CDR2 SVGEGT. The V gene end was trimmed by 0 bases and the J gene end by 4 bases; junction bases not matched to a gene: 13.

This clonotype was recorded many times. The V gene is TRBV29-1, the J gene TRBJ1-2; possible D gene TRBD1, 5 bases. Germline values: CDR1 SQVTM, CDR2 ANQGSEA. The CDR3 is made up of 11 amino acids. The V and J ends lost 7 bases and 6 bases respectively, with 12 bases between them. The CDR3 DNA reads as TGCAGCGCCGGACGGGGCAATGGCTACACCTTC. Translating it yields CSAGRGNGYTF.

This clonotype was found a few times. The rearrangement joins TRBV4-1 to TRBJ2-7; maybe TRBD2 (5 bases). The CDR3 consists of 15 residues. V lost 2 bases and J 2 bases, leaving 13 bases between the germline ends. The germline V gene has CDR1 MGHRA and CDR2 YSYEKL. DNA for the CDR3: TGCGCCAGCAGCCAATTAGAAGGACTGACCTACGAGCAGTACTTC. It encodes CASSQLEGLTYEQYF.

This clonotype was seen many times. The rearrangement links TRBV29-1 to TRBJ2-7; D not certain. Germline V gene sequence: CDR1 SQVTM, CDR2 ANQGSEA. Trimming pared 6 bases from V and 0 bases from J, leaving 12 bases between. The CDR3 length is 13 residues. CDR3 nucleotides: TGCAGCGTCCGAGTACAGAGCTCCTACGAGCAGTACTTC. This translates into CSVRVQSSYEQYF.

This clonotype was recorded at least ten times. The genes are TRBV7-3 and TRBJ2-2, with 8 bases matching TRBD2. This CDR3 comprises 17 residues. The germline CDR1 and CDR2 sequences are SGHTA and FQGTGA. Trimming cost V 1 base and J 6 bases; bases outside gene matches: 10. CDR3 nucleotides: TGTGCCAGCAGCTTAAGTGCAGGGACTAGTGGTCCCGGGGAGCTGTTTTTT. This gives the protein CASSLSAGTSGPGELFF.

Written as DNA, the CDR3 is TGTGCCAGCAGCGGACAGGGGTTCGGGGAGCTGTTTTTT. This sequence encodes CASSGQGFGELFF. The chain carries TRBV7-2 and TRBJ2-2; the match to TRBD1 covers 9 bases. J lost 7 bases, V lost 5 bases, and 2 bases had no gene match. CDR3 length: 13 amino acids. Germline V gene data show CDR1 as SGHTA and CDR2 as FQGNSA. Full variable domain (outside the CDR3, taken from reference TRBV7-2 and TRBJ2-2): GAGVSQSPSNKVTEKGKDVELRCDPISGHTALYWYRQSLGQGLEFLIYFQGNSAPDKSGLPSDRFSAERTGGSVSTLTIQRTQQEDSAVYLCASSGQGFGELFFGEGSRLTVL.

This clonotype has ten or more counts. The gene calls are TRBV25-1 and TRBJ1-2; D not certain. Germline values: CDR1 MGHDK, CDR2 SYGVNS. V lost 1 base to trimming and J lost 2 bases, with 11 bases between them. The CDR3 consists of 15 residues. The CDR3 nucleotides are TGTGCCAGCAGTGAATTTGCGACCGCGAACTATGGCTACACCTTC. This encodes CASSEFATANYGYTF.

This clonotype has a count of ten or more. V gene TRBV20-1 combines with J gene TRBJ1-1; tentative D call: TRBD1 (6 bases). The CDR3 is 13 amino acids. CDR1 is DFQATT and CDR2 is SNEGSKA in the germline V gene (reference sequence). V was trimmed by 1 base and J by 7 bases, leaving 13 bases between them. CDR3 in amino acids: CSARVPGAGEAFF. The CDR3 DNA reads TGCAGTGCTAGAGTCCCGGGGGCAGGTGAAGCTTTCTTT.

This clonotype was detected only once. The V and J genes are TRBV5-1 and TRBJ1-6, with D uncertain. V lost 2 bases and J 9 bases, leaving 12 bases between the germline ends. CDR3 length equals 14 residues. Germline V lookup: CDR1 SGHRS, CDR2 YFSETQ. The CDR3 here is CASSFIQGSSPLHF. CDR3 DNA: TGCGCCAGCAGCTTCATACAAGGGAGTTCACCCCTCCACTTT.

Ten or more counts support this clonotype. This chain links TRBV12-3 or TRBV12-4 with TRBJ1-2; 7 bases agree with TRBD1. The CDR3 runs to 14 residues. After removal of 4 bases from V and 0 bases from J, the junction contained 2 bases not matched to a gene. In nucleotides, the CDR3 is TGTGCCAGCAGTTACCAGGGGGCTAACTATGGCTACACCTTC. Translating it yields CASSYQGANYGYTF.

There are many counts of this clonotype. The gene calls are TRBV5-1 and TRBJ2-7, with D perhaps given as TRBD1 or TRBD2 (5 bases each). The CDR3 has 14 amino acids. In germline, CDR1 is SGHRS, CDR2 YFSETQ. Trimming cost V 7 bases and J 1 base, with 15 bases left between them. The CDR3 DNA sequence: TGCGCCAGCCGCCTTGGGGACGGATCCTACGAGCAGTACTTC. Translation: CASRLGDGSYEQYF.

This clonotype was detected ten times or more. Compared with germline, one end of the junction differs, possibly owing to a read error. V and J are TRBV27 and TRBJ2-5; no clear D gene. Germline assignment: CDR1 MNHEY and CDR2 SMNVEV (reference sequence). The CDR3 is made up of 11 amino acids. For the CDR3, the DNA is TGTGCCAGCAATTTAGGGGAGACCCAGTACTTC. Protein sequence: CASNLGETQYF.

This clonotype was seen at least ten times. The rearrangement joins TRBV7-2 to TRBJ1-5, with D tentatively TRBD1 (6 bases). Germline V gene lookup returns CDR1 SGHTA and CDR2 FQGNSA. The CDR3 totals 16 residues. V lost 0 bases, J lost 3 bases, and 12 bases lay in between. This chain's CDR3 is CASSLAGGAFNQPQHF. DNA for the CDR3: TGTGCCAGCAGCTTAGCGGGGGGGGCATTCAATCAGCCCCAGCATTTT. The full variable domain, rest sourced from reference TRBV7-2 and TRBJ1-5, is GAGVSQSPSNKVTEKGKDVELRCDPISGHTALYWYRQSLGQGLEFLIYFQGNSAPDKSGLPSDRFSAERTGGSVSTLTIQRTQQEDSAVYLCASSLAGGAFNQPQHFGDGTRLSIL.

This clonotype was picked up a small number of times. One end of the junction varies from germline; a read error may be responsible. The J gene is TRBJ2-5, the V gene TRBV3-1; perhaps D is TRBD1 or TRBD2 (5 bases each). This CDR3 contains 14 residues. Germline CDR1 reads LGHDT; CDR2 reads YNNKEL (reference sequence). The CDR3 DNA reads TGTGCCTGCAGCCTAGGGACCAAGACCGAGACCCAGTACTTC. It specifies CACSLGTKTETQYF.

This clonotype was counted at least ten times. At one boundary the junction diverges from the germline segment, which might be a read error. The J gene is TRBJ2-4, the V gene TRBV6-1; TRBD1 matches 7 bases. This CDR3 contains 15 residues. The V gene's germline CDR1 is MNHNS and CDR2 SASEGT. The CDR3 DNA is TGTGCCAGCAGTGAAGGAACAGTGGGACAGAACATTAAGTACTTC. As protein: CASSEGTVGQNIKYF.

This clonotype was seen repeatedly, ten times or more. The gene calls are TRBV4-1 and TRBJ1-1, with 7 bases identical to TRBD1. Germline values: CDR1 MGHRA, CDR2 YSYEKL. CDR3 length: 14 residues. The junction had 3 bases not matched to a gene; V was cut back by 4 bases and J by 1 base. Written as DNA, the CDR3 is TGCGCCAGCAGCCCAGAGGGGGCGAACACTGAAGCTTTCTTT. Amino acids: CASSPEGANTEAFF.

This clonotype was seen ten or more times. This chain joins TRBV20-1 and TRBJ2-7, with 9 positions matching TRBD2. The trim removed 6 bases at V and 3 bases at J, leaving 9 bases unmatched. This CDR3 region has 14 residues. The germline V gene has CDR1 DFQATT and CDR2 SNEGSKA (reference sequence). DNA of the CDR3: TGCAGTGCGCAGACTAGCGGAACTTTCTACGAGCAGTACTTC. It specifies CSAQTSGTFYEQYF.

This clonotype was seen more than once but under ten times. The rearrangement joins TRBV3-1 to TRBJ1-2; no clear D gene. From germline, CDR1 is LGHDT and CDR2 YNNKEL (reference sequence). CDR3 size: 13 residues. V lost 8 bases, J lost 2 bases, and 12 bases lay in between. This CDR3 is CASHGERNYGYTF. CDR3 coding DNA: TGTGCCAGCCACGGAGAGAGAAACTATGGCTACACCTTC. Full variable domain (missing parts from reference TRBV3-1 and TRBJ1-2): DTAVSQTPKYLVTQMGNDKSIKCEQNLGHDTMYWYKQDSKKFLKIMFSYNNKELIINETVPNRFSPKSPDKAHLNLHINSLELGDSAVYFCASHGERNYGYTFGSGTRLTVV.

The sample holds a few counts of this clonotype. The gene calls are TRBV28 and TRBJ1-6; D ambiguous. The CDR3 extends over 17 amino acids. V dropped 1 base and J dropped 0 bases, with 10 bases sitting between them. The germline gives CDR1 MDHEN, CDR2 SYDVKM. CDR3 sequence: CASSLSGGSSYNSPLHF. The DNA for the CDR3 is TGTGCCAGCAGTTTATCGGGCGGGAGCTCCTATAATTCACCCCTCCACTTT.

This clonotype came up many times. V usage is TRBV6-5 and J usage is TRBJ1-6, with 7 bases aligning to TRBD1. The CDR3 is 14 residues long. Trimming at V came to 7 bases and at J to 9 bases, leaving 9 bases not matched to a gene. CDR1 is MNHEY and CDR2 is SVGAGI in the germline V gene. As DNA, the CDR3 is TGTGCCAGCATCATCGACAGGGCTGGTTCACCCCTCCACTTT. This codes for CASIIDRAGSPLHF.

This clonotype was detected many times. The gene calls are TRBV20-1 and TRBJ2-7; 8 bases are a match to TRBD2. Trimming at V came to 5 bases and at J to 1 base, leaving 7 bases not matched to a gene. Per germline, CDR1 DFQATT and CDR2 SNEGSKA (reference sequence). This CDR3 region has 14 residues. CDR3: CSAHSGATSYEQYF. In nucleotides, the CDR3 is TGCAGTGCTCATAGCGGGGCCACATCCTACGAGCAGTACTTC.

The sample holds many counts of this clonotype. The V and J genes are TRBV11-2 and TRBJ1-1; D is possibly TRBD1 (5 bases). Trimming pared 5 bases from V and 4 bases from J, leaving 17 bases between. Germline-derived CDR1 and CDR2 are SGHAT and FQNNGV. The CDR3 contains 15 residues. CDR3 in DNA: TGTGCCAGCAGCCTAAGGACGGACGGGGGCACTGAAGCTTTCTTT. It is translated as CASSLRTDGGTEAFF. The complete variable domain, with remaining parts taken from reference TRBV11-2 and TRBJ1-1, reads EAGVAQSPRYKIIEKRQSVAFWCNPISGHATLYWYQQILGQGPKLLIQFQNNGVVDDSQLPKDRFSAERLKGVDSTLKIQPAKLEDSAVYLCASSLRTDGGTEAFFGQGTRLTVV.

This clonotype was detected many times. The V gene is TRBV6-1, the J gene TRBJ2-5; D is unclear. Per germline, CDR1 MNHNS and CDR2 SASEGT. V was cut by 4 bases and J by 3 bases, with 6 bases left in between. There are 12 residues in the CDR3. The CDR3 spells CASSGSEETQYF. CDR3 DNA: TGTGCCAGCAGTGGGAGTGAAGAGACCCAGTACTTC.

At least ten counts were recorded for this clonotype. V and J are TRBV27 and TRBJ2-2, with D perhaps being TRBD1 or TRBD2 (5 bases each). The CDR3 runs to 14 residues. Germline CDR1 and CDR2: MNHEY and SMNVEV (reference sequence). V shed 5 bases and J shed 4 bases, with 11 bases lying between them. The DNA of the CDR3 is TGTGCCAGCAGTGATGGGACCTCCACCGGGGAGCTGTTTTTT. Encoded protein: CASSDGTSTGELFF.

This clonotype was seen just once. A much larger clonotype is one base distant, so this may be a read error. The rearrangement uses TRBV4-2 and TRBJ2-7, with 7 bases fitting TRBD2. Germline CDR1 LGHNA, CDR2 YNFKEQ. The CDR3 is 13 residues long. V was pared by 4 bases and J by 4 bases, with 4 bases of the junction left unmatched. CDR3 nucleotides: TGTGCCAGCAGCCGGGGGACTACGTACGAGCAGTACTTC. Its protein product is CASSRGTTYEQYF.

This clonotype was found many times. This chain connects TRBV7-9 to TRBJ2-5, with TRBD2 matching over 11 bases. Germline trimming cut 5 bases from V and 1 base from J; bases unmatched to any gene: 3. The CDR3 length is 15 residues. In germline, CDR1 is SEHNR, CDR2 FQNEAQ (reference sequence). DNA of the CDR3: TGTGCCAGCAGCACGGGACTAGCGGTCCAAGAGACCCAGTACTTC. Its translation: CASSTGLAVQETQYF.

This clonotype was counted many times. The V gene is TRBV7-2, the J gene TRBJ2-2; D possibly corresponds to TRBD1 (7 bases). Germline-derived CDR1 and CDR2 are SGHTA and FQGNSA. The CDR3 sequence is 16 residues long. Trimming took off 1 base at V and 1 base at J, with 10 bases between the two ends. CDR3 protein: CASSLGQGLNTGELFF. The DNA for the CDR3 is TGTGCCAGCAGCTTAGGACAGGGACTGAACACCGGGGAGCTGTTTTTT.

This clonotype was detected ten times or more. The CDR3: CASSLQGAMGMENEAFF. The CDR3, as DNA: TGCGCCAGCAGTTTGCAGGGGGCAATGGGCATGGAAAATGAAGCTTTCTTT. V usage is TRBV5-1 and J usage is TRBJ1-1; 8 bases are a match to TRBD1. The germline V gene encodes CDR1 SGHRS and CDR2 YFSETQ. The CDR3 is made up of 17 amino acids. Losses at the gene ends were 5 bases for V and 7 bases for J; bases not matched to a gene: 19.

The chain joins TRBV28 to TRBJ2-2; perhaps TRBD1 as D (6 bases). CDR1 MDHEN and CDR2 SYDVKM come from the germline V gene. The CDR3 spans 15 residues. Deletions cut 4 bases from V and 4 bases from J, with 13 bases between. CDR3 region: CASSSPVGATGELFF. In DNA form, the CDR3 reads TGTGCCAGCAGTTCCCCTGTGGGGGCCACCGGGGAGCTGTTTTTT.